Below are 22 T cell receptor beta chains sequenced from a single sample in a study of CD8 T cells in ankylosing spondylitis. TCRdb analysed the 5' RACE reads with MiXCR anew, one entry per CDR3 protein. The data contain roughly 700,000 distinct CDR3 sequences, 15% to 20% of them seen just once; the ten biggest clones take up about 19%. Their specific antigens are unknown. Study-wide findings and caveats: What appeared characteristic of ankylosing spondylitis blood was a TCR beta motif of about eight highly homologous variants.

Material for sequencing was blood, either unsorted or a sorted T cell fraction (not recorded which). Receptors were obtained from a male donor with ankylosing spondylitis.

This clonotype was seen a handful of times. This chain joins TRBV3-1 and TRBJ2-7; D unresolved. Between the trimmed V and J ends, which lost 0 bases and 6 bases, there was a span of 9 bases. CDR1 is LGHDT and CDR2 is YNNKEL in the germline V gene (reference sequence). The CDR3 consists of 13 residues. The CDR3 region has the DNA TGTGCCAGCAGCCAAGAAGGCAGAAGCGAGCAGTACTTC. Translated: CASSQEGRSEQYF.

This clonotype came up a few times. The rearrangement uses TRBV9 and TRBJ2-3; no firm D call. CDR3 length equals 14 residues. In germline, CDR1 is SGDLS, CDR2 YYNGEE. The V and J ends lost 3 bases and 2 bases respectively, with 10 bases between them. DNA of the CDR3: TGTGCCAGCAGCGCTTGGACGTACACAGATACGCAGTATTTT. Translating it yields CASSAWTYTDTQYF.

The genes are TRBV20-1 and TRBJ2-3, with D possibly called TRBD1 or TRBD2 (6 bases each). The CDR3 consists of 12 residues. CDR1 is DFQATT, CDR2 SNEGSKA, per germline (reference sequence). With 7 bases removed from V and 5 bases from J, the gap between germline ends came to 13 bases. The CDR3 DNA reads TGCAGTGGTGGGGGGCATGGAGATACGCAGTATTTT. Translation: CSGGGHGDTQYF.

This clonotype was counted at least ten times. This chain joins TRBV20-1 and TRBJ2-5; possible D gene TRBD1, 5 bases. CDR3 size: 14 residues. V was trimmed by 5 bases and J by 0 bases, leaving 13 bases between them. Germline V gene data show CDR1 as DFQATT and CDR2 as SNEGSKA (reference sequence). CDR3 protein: CSAGKTENQETQYF. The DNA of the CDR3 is TGCAGTGCTGGCAAGACAGAGAACCAAGAGACCCAGTACTTC.

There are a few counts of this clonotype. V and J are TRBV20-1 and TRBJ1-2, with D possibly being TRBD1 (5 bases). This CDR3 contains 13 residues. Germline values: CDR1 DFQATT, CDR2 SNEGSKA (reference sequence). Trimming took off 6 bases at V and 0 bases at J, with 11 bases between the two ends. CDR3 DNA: TGCAGTGCCGTGGACACCTCTAACTATGGCTACACCTTC. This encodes CSAVDTSNYGYTF.

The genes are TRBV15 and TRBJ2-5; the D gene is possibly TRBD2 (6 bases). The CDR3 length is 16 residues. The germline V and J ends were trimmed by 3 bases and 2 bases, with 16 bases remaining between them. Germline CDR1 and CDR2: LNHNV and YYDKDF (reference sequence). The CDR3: CATSREGTGRQETQYF. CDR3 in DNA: TGTGCCACCAGCAGGGAGGGGACGGGCAGGCAAGAGACCCAGTACTTC.

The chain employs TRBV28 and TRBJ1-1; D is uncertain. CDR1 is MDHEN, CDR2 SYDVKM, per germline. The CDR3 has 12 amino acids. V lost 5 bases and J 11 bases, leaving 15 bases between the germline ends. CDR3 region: CASSPPGLGAFF. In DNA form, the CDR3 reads TGTGCCAGCAGTCCCCCGGGTCTTGGGGCTTTCTTT.

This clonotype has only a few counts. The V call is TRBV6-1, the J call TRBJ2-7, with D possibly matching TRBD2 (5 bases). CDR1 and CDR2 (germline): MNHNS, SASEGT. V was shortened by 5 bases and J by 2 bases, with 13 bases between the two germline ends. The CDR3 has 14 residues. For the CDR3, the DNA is TGTGCCAGCAGTAAAACAGCGGTGCCCTACGAGCAGTACTTC. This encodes CASSKTAVPYEQYF.

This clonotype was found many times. CDR3 sequence: CSVGPGGSYEQYF. The CDR3 bases are TGCAGCGTTGGTCCAGGGGGCTCCTACGAGCAGTACTTC. The chain joins TRBV29-1 to TRBJ2-7, with 7 bases lining up with TRBD1. Germline trimming cut 4 bases from V and 0 bases from J; bases unmatched to any gene: 3. This CDR3 is built from 13 residues. Per germline, CDR1 SQVTM and CDR2 ANQGSEA.

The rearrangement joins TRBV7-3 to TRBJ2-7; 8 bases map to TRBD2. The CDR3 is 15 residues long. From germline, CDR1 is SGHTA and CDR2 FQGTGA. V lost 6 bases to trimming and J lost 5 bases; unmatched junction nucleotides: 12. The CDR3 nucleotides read TGTGCCAGCAGTCCAGGGACTAGTAACCTCGACGAGCAGTACTTC. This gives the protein CASSPGTSNLDEQYF.

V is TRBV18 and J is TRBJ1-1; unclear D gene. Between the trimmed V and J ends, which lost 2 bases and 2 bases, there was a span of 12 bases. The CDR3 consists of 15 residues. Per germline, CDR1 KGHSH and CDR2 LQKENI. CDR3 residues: CASSPEGNTNTEAFF. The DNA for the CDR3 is TGTGCCAGCTCACCAGAGGGAAACACAAACACTGAAGCTTTCTTT.

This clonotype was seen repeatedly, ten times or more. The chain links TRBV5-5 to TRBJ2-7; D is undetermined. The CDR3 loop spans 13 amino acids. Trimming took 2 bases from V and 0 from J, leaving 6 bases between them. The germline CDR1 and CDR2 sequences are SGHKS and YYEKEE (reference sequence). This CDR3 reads CASSFPSSYEQYF. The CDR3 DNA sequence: TGTGCCAGCAGCTTTCCTAGCTCCTACGAGCAGTACTTC.

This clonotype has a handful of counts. CDR3 DNA sequence: TGTGCCAGGCGGGACTCTCTCACAGATACGCAGTATTTT. This codes for CARRDSLTDTQYF. This chain connects TRBV2 to TRBJ2-3; D is perhaps TRBD2 (6 bases). V gave up 9 bases and J gave up 2 bases, with 12 bases separating them. Germline V CDR1 and CDR2: SNHLY, FYNNEI. The CDR3 extends over 13 amino acids.

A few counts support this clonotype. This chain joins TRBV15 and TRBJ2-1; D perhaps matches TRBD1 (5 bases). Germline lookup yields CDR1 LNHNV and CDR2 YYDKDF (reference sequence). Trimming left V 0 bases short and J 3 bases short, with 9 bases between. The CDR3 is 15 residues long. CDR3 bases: TGTGCCACCAGCAGAGATCAGGGTCTCTACAATGAGCAGTTCTTC. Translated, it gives CATSRDQGLYNEQFF. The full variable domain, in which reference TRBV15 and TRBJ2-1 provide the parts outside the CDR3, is DAMVIQNPRYQVTQFGKPVTLSCSQTLNHNVMYWYQQKSSQAPKLLFHYYDKDFNNEADTPDNFQSRRPNTSFCFLDIRSPGLGDTAMYLCATSRDQGLYNEQFFGPGTRLTVL.

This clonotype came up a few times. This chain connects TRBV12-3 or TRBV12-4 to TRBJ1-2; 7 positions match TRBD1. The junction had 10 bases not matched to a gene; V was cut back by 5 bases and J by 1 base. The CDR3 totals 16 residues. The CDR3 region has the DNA TGTGCCAGCAGTAAACAGGGGACTAGTCTTAACTATGGCTACACCTTC. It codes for CASSKQGTSLNYGYTF.

Here the CDR3 DNA reads TGTGCCATCAGTGAGATGGGCTACCAAGAGACCCAGTACTTC. Protein: CAISEMGYQETQYF. The chain carries TRBV10-3 and TRBJ2-5; no firm D call. V lost 2 bases to trimming and J lost 0 bases, with 7 bases between them. Germline V lookup: CDR1 ENHRY, CDR2 SYGVKD. There are 14 residues in the CDR3.

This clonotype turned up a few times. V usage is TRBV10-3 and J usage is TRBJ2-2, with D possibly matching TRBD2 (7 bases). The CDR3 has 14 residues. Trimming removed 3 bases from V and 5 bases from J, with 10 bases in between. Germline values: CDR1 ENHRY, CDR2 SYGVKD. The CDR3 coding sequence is TGTGCCATCAGTGACCGGGGGGCGACCGGGGAGCTGTTTTTT. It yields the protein CAISDRGATGELFF.

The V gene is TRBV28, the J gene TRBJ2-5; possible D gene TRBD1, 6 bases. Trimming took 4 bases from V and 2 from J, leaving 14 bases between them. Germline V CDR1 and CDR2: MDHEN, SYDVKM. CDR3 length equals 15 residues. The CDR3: CASSSSGTRQETQYF. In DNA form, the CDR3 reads TGTGCCAGCAGTTCCTCCGGGACACGGCAAGAGACCCAGTACTTC.

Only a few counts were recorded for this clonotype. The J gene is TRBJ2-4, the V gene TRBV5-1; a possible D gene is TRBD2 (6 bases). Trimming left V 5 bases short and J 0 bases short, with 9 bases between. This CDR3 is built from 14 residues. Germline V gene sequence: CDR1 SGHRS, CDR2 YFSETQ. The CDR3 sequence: CASRPGLAKNIQYF. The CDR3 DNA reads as TGCGCCAGCAGACCGGGACTAGCCAAAAACATTCAGTACTTC. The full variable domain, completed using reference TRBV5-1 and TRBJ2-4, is KAGVTQTPRYLIKTRGQQVTLSCSPISGHRSVSWYQQTPGQGLQFLFEYFSETQRNKGNFPGRFSGRQFSNSRSEMNVSTLELGDSALYLCASRPGLAKNIQYFGAGTRLSVL.

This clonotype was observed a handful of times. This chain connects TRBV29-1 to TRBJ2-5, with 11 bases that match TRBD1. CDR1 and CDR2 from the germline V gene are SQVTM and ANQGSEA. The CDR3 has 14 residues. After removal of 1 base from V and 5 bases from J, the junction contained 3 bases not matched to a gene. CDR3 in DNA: TGCAGCGTTGAAGGGACAGGGGGCTGGGAGACCCAGTACTTC. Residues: CSVEGTGGWETQYF.

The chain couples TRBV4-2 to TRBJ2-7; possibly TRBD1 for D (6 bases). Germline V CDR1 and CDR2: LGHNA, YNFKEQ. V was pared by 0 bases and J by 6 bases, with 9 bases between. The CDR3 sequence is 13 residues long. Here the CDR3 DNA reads TGTGCCAGCAGCCAAGAGTCAGGGGTCGAGCAGTACTTC. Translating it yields CASSQESGVEQYF.

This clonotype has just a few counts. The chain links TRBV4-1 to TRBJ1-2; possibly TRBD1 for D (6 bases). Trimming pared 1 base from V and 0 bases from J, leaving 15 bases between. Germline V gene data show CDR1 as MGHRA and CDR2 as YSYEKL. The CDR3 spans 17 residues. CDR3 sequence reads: CASSQAGGQTTNYGYTF. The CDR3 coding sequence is TGCGCCAGCAGCCAAGCGGGCGGACAGACAACTAACTATGGCTACACCTTC.